This T cell receptor (beta chain) was obtained from a study of T cell changes during pregnancy in multiple sclerosis. This CDR3 comprises 14 residues. The V gene's germline CDR1 is SGHRS and CDR2 YFSETQ. The trim removed 5 bases at V and 2 bases at J, leaving 7 bases unmatched. Only in-frame clones appear in the TCRdb table, and some are missing; sequencing was by immunoSEQ multiplex PCR. The sample lists 90,000 to 100,000 clones; 85% to 95% were seen once. The rearrangement links TRBV5-1 to TRBJ2-7; TRBD1 matches 7 bases. The TCR comes from a female donor with multiple sclerosis, enrolled in a pregnancy study. Sequencing was performed on peripheral blood, taken in the first trimester of pregnancy. The CDR3 DNA follows: TGCGCCAGCAGTTCGACAGGGTACACCTACGAGCAGTACTTC. This translates into CASSSTGYTYEQYF. Looking up the rest from reference TRBV5-1 and TRBJ2-7 gives the full variable domain: KAGVTQTPRYLIKTRGQQVTLSCSPISGHRSVSWYQQTPGQGLQFLFEYFSETQRNKGNFPGRFSGRQFSNSRSEMNVSTLELGDSALYLCASSSTGYTYEQYFGPGTRLTVT.